The 18 T cell receptor beta chains presented below share a single source sample, sequenced in a study of blood T cell repertoires in COVID-19. Sequencing used immunoSEQ multiplex PCR; TCRdb keeps in-frame clones, though not all of them. The sample holds roughly 200,000 clones, about 93% seen once. The source material was peripheral blood. The receptors originated from a man younger than 45 with COVID-19, enrolled during active disease.

The chain employs TRBV6-1 and TRBJ1-5; D possibly corresponds to TRBD1 (6 bases). V gave up 2 bases and J gave up 4 bases, with 12 bases separating them. Germline CDR1 reads MNHNS; CDR2 reads SASEGT. The length of the CDR3 is 15 residues. The CDR3 protein is CASSESGVGNQPQHF. CDR3 in DNA: TGTGCCAGCAGTGAATCAGGGGTAGGGAATCAGCCCCAGCATTTT.

The rearrangement uses TRBV2 and TRBJ2-3; 10 positions agree with TRBD2. J was trimmed by 2 bases and V by 5 bases; bases with no gene match: 10. Germline loops: CDR1 SNHLY, CDR2 FYNNEI. The CDR3 loop spans 17 amino acids. In DNA form, the CDR3 reads TGTGCCAGCAGTCGATGGACTAGCGGAACAAACACAGATACGCAGTATTTT. Protein sequence: CASSRWTSGTNTDTQYF.

The rearrangement joins TRBV11-2 to TRBJ2-2, with no clear D. Trimming cost V 2 bases and J 9 bases, with 10 bases left between them. The germline gives CDR1 SGHAT, CDR2 FQNNGV. The CDR3 loop spans 13 amino acids. The CDR3 reads CASSLMSVWELFF. The CDR3 bases are TGTGCCAGCAGCTTAATGTCCGTCTGGGAGCTGTTTTTT.

This clone was seen once. V gene TRBV6-6 combines with J gene TRBJ2-5; TRBD1 agrees at 9 bases. After removal of 7 bases from V and 4 bases from J, the junction contained 10 bases not matched to a gene. Looked up from germline, CDR1 is MNHNY and CDR2 is SVGAGI (reference sequence). The CDR3 runs 15 residues. The CDR3 loop is CASTRQGGGTETQYF. The CDR3 coding sequence is TGTGCCAGCACCAGACAGGGGGGTGGTACAGAGACCCAGTACTTC.

The V call is TRBV10-3, the J call TRBJ2-7; 7 bases fit TRBD2. Trimming cost V 2 bases and J 2 bases; bases outside gene matches: 3. The germline V gene encodes CDR1 ENHRY and CDR2 SYGVKD. The CDR3 runs to 14 residues. The CDR3 DNA sequence: TGTGCCATCAGTGAGGGGGAGGGGACCTACGAGCAGTACTTC. Its protein product is CAISEGEGTYEQYF.

Note on this clone: The sample holds other DNA sequences that translate to the same CDR3. The CDR3 nucleotides are TGTGCCAGCAGTGCATCTAGCGGGGGCACAGATACGCAGTATTTT. Amino acid sequence: CASSASSGGTDTQYF. This rearrangement joins TRBV2 to TRBJ2-3; 9 bases agree with TRBD2. The CDR3 has 15 residues. CDR1 and CDR2 from the germline V gene are SNHLY and FYNNEI. Losses at the gene ends were 4 bases for V and 1 base for J; bases not matched to a gene: 3. The whole variable domain, filled in from reference TRBV2 and TRBJ2-3, reads EPEVTQTPSHQVTQMGQEVILRCVPISNHLYFYWYRQILGQKVEFLVSFYNNEISEKSEIFDDQFSVERPDGSNFTLKIRSTKLEDSAMYFCASSASSGGTDTQYFGPGTRLTVL.

The V and J genes are TRBV2 and TRBJ1-2, with TRBD1 matching over 7 bases. V trimming: 3 bases; J trimming: 4 bases; junction bases outside the gene matches: 11. CDR1 is SNHLY, CDR2 FYNNEI, per germline. This CDR3 region has 16 residues. CDR3 sequence: CASSDETGNIIYGYTF. The CDR3 DNA is TGTGCCAGCAGTGACGAGACAGGGAATATCATCTATGGCTACACCTTC.

The chain employs TRBV18 and TRBJ1-1; D possibly corresponds to TRBD1 (5 bases). Trimming removed 7 bases from V and 1 base from J, with 13 bases in between. The germline V gene has CDR1 KGHSH and CDR2 LQKENI. The CDR3 is 14 residues long. CDR3 coding DNA: TGTGCCAGCTGTCCAGGGCTTCCGAACACTGAAGCTTTCTTT. Translating gives CASCPGLPNTEAFF. Filled out from reference TRBV18 and TRBJ1-1, the complete variable domain reads NAGVMQNPRHLVRRRGQEARLRCSPMKGHSHVYWYRQLPEEGLKFMVYLQKENIIDESGMPKERFSAEFPKEGPSILRIQQVVRGDSAAYFCASCPGLPNTEAFFGQGTRLTVV.

The chain couples TRBV6-2 or TRBV6-3 to TRBJ2-5; D may be TRBD2 (6 bases). V lost 7 bases and J 4 bases, leaving 13 bases between the germline ends. CDR1 and CDR2 (germline): MNHEY, SVGEGT. The CDR3 length is 13 residues. CDR3 residues: CASTPGGVETQYF. In DNA, the CDR3 is TGTGCCAGCACCCCCGGAGGGGTAGAGACCCAGTACTTC.

The J gene is TRBJ1-5, the V gene TRBV9; D ambiguous. There are 16 residues in the CDR3. V was pared by 0 bases and J by 4 bases, with 14 bases between. CDR1 and CDR2 (germline): SGDLS, YYNGEE. Here the CDR3 DNA reads TGTGCCAGCAGCGTAGTCGGGAAGATTTGGAATCAGCCCCAGCATTTT. It specifies CASSVVGKIWNQPQHF.

The chain joins TRBV27 to TRBJ1-2, with D tentatively TRBD1 (6 bases). The CDR3 spans 15 residues. Between the trimmed V and J ends, which lost 2 bases and 6 bases, there was a span of 16 bases. Germline CDR1 and CDR2: MNHEY and SMNVEV (reference sequence). The CDR3 spells CASSLRAGAPNGYTF. The CDR3 DNA sequence: TGTGCCAGCAGTTTACGGGCAGGGGCGCCCAATGGCTACACCTTC.

This chain links TRBV2 with TRBJ2-7; possibly TRBD2 for D (5 bases). The CDR3 runs to 18 residues. Deletions cut 0 bases from V and 3 bases from J, with 21 bases between. Germline values: CDR1 SNHLY, CDR2 FYNNEI. The CDR3 sequence is CASSEALEWKAENYEQYF. DNA for the CDR3: TGTGCCAGCAGTGAAGCGCTAGAATGGAAAGCGGAGAACTACGAGCAGTACTTC.

This clone was seen only a few times. The chain employs TRBV6-2 or TRBV6-3 and TRBJ1-5; D not certain. Germline-derived CDR1 and CDR2 are MNHEY and SVGEGT. The CDR3 length is 16 residues. V dropped 0 bases and J dropped 2 bases, with 11 bases sitting between them. CDR3: CASSYSYTAGNQPQHF. CDR3 nucleotide sequence: TGTGCCAGCAGTTACTCGTACACGGCGGGCAATCAGCCCCAGCATTTT.

The chain couples TRBV7-9 to TRBJ2-1, with 8 bases matching TRBD1. The J segment lost 2 bases and the V segment lost 5 bases, leaving 11 bases of the junction unmatched. The CDR3 totals 17 residues. The V gene's germline CDR1 is SEHNR and CDR2 FQNEAQ (reference sequence). This chain's CDR3 is CASSALRQGTTYNEQFF. CDR3 DNA: TGTGCCAGCAGCGCGCTCCGACAGGGGACAACCTACAATGAGCAGTTCTTC. The entire variable domain, with the rest obtained from reference TRBV7-9 and TRBJ2-1, is as follows: DTGVSQNPRHKITKRGQNVTFRCDPISEHNRLYWYRQTLGQGPEFLTYFQNEAQLEKSRLLSDRFSAERPKGSFSTLEIQRTEQGDSAMYLCASSALRQGTTYNEQFFGPGTRLTVL.

The gene calls are TRBV3-1 (or the pseudogene TRBV3-2) and TRBJ2-1, with TRBD2 matching over 13 bases. The CDR3 sequence is 18 residues long. V dropped 0 bases and J dropped 6; count of bases not matched to a gene: 8. The germline V gene encodes CDR1 LGHDT and CDR2 YNNKEL (reference sequence). CDR3 amino acids: CASSQETSGGAVINEQFF. CDR3 sequence (DNA): TGTGCCAGCAGCCAAGAAACTAGCGGGGGGGCGGTAATCAATGAGCAGTTCTTC.

The chain carries TRBV11-2 and TRBJ1-3; D is ambiguous. The CDR3 is 15 amino acids. Per germline, CDR1 SGHAT and CDR2 FQNNGV. Deletions cut 4 bases from V and 4 bases from J, with 14 bases between. The CDR3 is CASSYRPPGGNTIYF. The CDR3 DNA reads TGTGCCAGCAGCTACCGGCCGCCGGGGGGAAACACCATATATTTT.

The chain uses TRBV7-2 and TRBJ2-3; tentatively, D is TRBD2 (5 bases). Germline-derived CDR1 and CDR2 are SGHTA and FQGNSA. Trimming cost V 3 bases and J 1 base, with 8 bases left between them. There are 14 residues in the CDR3. CDR3 loop: CASSFGLGTDTQYF. CDR3 DNA sequence: TGTGCCAGCAGCTTTGGACTGGGCACAGATACGCAGTATTTT.

The chain couples TRBV5-1 to TRBJ1-5; no clear D. V was trimmed by 2 bases and J by 1 base, leaving 10 bases between them. Per germline, CDR1 SGHRS and CDR2 YFSETQ. This CDR3 region has 15 residues. Here the CDR3 reads CASSFGEASNQPQHF. The CDR3 DNA is TGCGCCAGCAGCTTTGGGGAGGCGAGCAATCAGCCCCAGCATTTT.